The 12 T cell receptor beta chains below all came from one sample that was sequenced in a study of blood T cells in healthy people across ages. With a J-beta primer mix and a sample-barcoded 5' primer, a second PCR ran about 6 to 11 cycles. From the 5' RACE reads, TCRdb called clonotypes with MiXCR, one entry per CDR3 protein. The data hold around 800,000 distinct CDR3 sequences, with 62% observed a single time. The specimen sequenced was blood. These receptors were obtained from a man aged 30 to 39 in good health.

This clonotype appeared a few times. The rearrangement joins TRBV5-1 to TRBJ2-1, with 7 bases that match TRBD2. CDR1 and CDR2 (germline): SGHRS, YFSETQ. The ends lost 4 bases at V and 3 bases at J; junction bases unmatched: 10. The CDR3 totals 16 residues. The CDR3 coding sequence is TGCGCCAGCAGCCGGGGGGAGGGTGGTATCTACAATGAGCAGTTCTTC. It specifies CASSRGEGGIYNEQFF.

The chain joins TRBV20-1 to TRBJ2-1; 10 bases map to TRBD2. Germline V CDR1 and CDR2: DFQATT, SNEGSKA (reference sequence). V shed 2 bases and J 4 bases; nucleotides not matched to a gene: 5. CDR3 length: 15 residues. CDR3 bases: TGCAGTGCTAGACTCTTTAGCGGGGGGTACAATGAGCAGTTCTTC. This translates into CSARLFSGGYNEQFF.

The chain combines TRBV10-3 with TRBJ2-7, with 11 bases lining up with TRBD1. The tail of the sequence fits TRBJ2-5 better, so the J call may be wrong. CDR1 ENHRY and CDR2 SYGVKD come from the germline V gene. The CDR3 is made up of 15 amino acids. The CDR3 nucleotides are TGTGCCATCAGTGGGGGGACAGGGGGGCAAGAGACCCAGTACTTC. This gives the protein CAISGGTGGQETQYF.

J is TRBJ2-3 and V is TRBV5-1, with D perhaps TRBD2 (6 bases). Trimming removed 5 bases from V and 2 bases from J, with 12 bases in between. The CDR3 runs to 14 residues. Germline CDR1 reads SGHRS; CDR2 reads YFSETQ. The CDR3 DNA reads TGCGCCAGCAGACCGGGGGAGACCACAGATACGCAGTATTTT. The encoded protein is CASRPGETTDTQYF. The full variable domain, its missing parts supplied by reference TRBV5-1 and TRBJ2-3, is KAGVTQTPRYLIKTRGQQVTLSCSPISGHRSVSWYQQTPGQGLQFLFEYFSETQRNKGNFPGRFSGRQFSNSRSEMNVSTLELGDSALYLCASRPGETTDTQYFGPGTRLTVL.

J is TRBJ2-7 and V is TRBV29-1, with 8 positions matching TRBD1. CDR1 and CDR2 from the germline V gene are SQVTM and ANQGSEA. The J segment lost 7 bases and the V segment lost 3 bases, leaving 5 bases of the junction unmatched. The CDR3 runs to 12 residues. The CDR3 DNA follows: TGCAGCGTTGACAGGGGGCCGGGTGAGCAGTACTTC. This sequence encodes CSVDRGPGEQYF.

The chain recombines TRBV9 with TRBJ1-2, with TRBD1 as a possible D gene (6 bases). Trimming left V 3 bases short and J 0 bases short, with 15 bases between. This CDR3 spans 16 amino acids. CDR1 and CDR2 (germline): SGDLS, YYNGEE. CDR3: CASSEPSDRANYGYTF. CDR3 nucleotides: TGTGCCAGCAGCGAACCTTCGGACAGAGCTAACTATGGCTACACCTTC.

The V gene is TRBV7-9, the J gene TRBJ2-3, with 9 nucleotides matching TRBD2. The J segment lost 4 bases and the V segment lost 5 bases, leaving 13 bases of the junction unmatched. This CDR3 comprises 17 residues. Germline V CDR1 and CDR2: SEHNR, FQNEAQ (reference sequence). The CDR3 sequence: CASSRPSGTSFADTQYF. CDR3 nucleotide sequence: TGTGCCAGCAGCCGTCCCTCCGGGACTAGCTTTGCAGATACGCAGTATTTT. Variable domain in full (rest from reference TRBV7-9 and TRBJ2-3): DTGVSQNPRHKITKRGQNVTFRCDPISEHNRLYWYRQTLGQGPEFLTYFQNEAQLEKSRLLSDRFSAERPKGSFSTLEIQRTEQGDSAMYLCASSRPSGTSFADTQYFGPGTRLTVL.

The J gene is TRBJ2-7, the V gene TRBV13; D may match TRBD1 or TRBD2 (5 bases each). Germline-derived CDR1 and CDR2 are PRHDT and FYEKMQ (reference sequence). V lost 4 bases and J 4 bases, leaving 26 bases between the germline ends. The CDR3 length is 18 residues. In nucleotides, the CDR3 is TGTGCCAGCAGCTCACCCCGGGGACCCTCCACCGGACTTTACGAGCAGTACTTC. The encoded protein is CASSSPRGPSTGLYEQYF.

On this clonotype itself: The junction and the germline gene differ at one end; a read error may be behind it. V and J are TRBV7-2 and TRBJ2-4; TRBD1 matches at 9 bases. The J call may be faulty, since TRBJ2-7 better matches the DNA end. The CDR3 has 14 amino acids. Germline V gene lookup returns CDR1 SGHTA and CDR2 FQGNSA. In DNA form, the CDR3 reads TGTGTCAGCGGACGGGACAGGGCTACGCACGAGCAGTACTTC. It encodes CVSGRDRATHEQYF.

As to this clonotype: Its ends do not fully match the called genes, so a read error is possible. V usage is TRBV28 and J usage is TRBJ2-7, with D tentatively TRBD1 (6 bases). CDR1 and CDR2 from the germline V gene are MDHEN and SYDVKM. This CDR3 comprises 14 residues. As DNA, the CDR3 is TGTGCCAGTGGAGTACTCAGGGGCTCCTACGAACAGTACTTC. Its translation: CASGVLRGSYEQYF.

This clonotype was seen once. CDR3 nucleotide sequence: TGTGCCAGCAGTGAAGGGACAGGGTATCAGCCCCAGCATTTT. Amino acid sequence: CASSEGTGYQPQHF. V is TRBV6-1 and J is TRBJ1-5, with 8 bases identical to TRBD1. Germline CDR1 MNHNS, CDR2 SASEGT. The CDR3 runs 14 residues. V trimming: 1 base; J trimming: 5 bases; junction bases outside the gene matches: 1.

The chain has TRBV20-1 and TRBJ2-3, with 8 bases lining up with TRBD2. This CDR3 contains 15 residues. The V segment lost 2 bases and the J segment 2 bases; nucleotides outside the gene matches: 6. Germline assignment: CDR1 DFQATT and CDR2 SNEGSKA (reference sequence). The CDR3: CSARPLAGITDTQYF. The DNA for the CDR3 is TGCAGTGCTAGACCCCTAGCGGGCATCACAGATACGCAGTATTTT.